This T cell receptor beta chain was recorded in a study of PD-1 blockade in classical Hodgkin lymphoma. Findings of the study overall: Complete responders showed a baseline diversity that resembled the diversity of newly diagnosed patients. CD4+ TCR diversity climbed significantly by C4D1, unlike CD8+ TCR diversity.

To note about this clone: Its antigen remains unidentified.

Sequencing was performed with immunoSEQ multiplex PCR; in TCRdb, only in-frame clones are kept and a portion is missing. The table lists almost 20,000 clones, roughly 80% of them singletons. Trimming removed 4 bases at V and 8 bases at J, with 20 bases between. Germline loops: CDR1 LNHDA, CDR2 SQIVND (reference sequence). This CDR3 region has 16 residues. Time point denoted: cycle 4 day 1 (C4D1), after less than 7 weeks of nivolumab. Each of the patients experienced relapse following autologous stem cell transplantation, and their brentuximab vedotin exposure differed. Magnetic negative selection served to purify CD4+ T cells out of PBMCs that had been thawed. Patients had relapsed/refractory classical Hodgkin lymphoma with complete response, partial response or progressive disease as best response.

The input for sequencing was CD4+ T cells from blood, taken before the fourth cycle of nivolumab. The chain combines TRBV19 with TRBJ2-2; D is possibly TRBD1 or TRBD2 (5 bases each). The receptor was isolated from a human donor with classical Hodgkin lymphoma. CDR3 nucleotide sequence: TGTGCCAGTAGTAATCCAGGGCTAGCTGTTTCGGGGGAGCTGTTTTTT. It specifies CASSNPGLAVSGELFF.